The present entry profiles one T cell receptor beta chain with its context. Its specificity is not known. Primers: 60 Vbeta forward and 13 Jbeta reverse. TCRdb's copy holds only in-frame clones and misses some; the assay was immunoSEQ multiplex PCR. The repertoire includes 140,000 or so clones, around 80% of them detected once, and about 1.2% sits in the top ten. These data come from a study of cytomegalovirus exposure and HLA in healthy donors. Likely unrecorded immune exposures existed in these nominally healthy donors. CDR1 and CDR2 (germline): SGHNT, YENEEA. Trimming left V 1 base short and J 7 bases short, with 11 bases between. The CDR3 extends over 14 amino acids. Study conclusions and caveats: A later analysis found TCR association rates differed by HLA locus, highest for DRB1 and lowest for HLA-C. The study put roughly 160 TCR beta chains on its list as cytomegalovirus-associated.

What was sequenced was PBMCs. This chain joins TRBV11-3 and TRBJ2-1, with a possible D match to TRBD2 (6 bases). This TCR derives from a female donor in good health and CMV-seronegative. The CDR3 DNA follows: TGTGCCAGCAGCTTAGGACGGGAGTGGAATGAGCAGTTCTTC. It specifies CASSLGREWNEQFF.